This T cell receptor (beta chain) came from a study of T cell responses to AZD1222 COVID-19 vaccine. As to this clone: Its antigen remains unknown.

Clones were sequenced by immunoSEQ multiplex PCR, and TCRdb holds only the in-frame ones, with some missing. Of roughly 130,000 clones in the sample, about nine tenths were seen once. Study results and limitations: Most donors were white British and more were female, and clonal diversity was possibly underestimated.

The receptor was derived from an adult in good health. The sample in question was peripheral blood, obtained on day 0 of AZD1222 vaccination.

This CDR3 reads CASSVDRAMNTEAFF. The CDR3 DNA follows: TGTGCCAGCAGCGTAGACAGGGCGATGAACACTGAAGCTTTCTTT. The V call is TRBV7-2, the J call TRBJ1-1, with 7 bases fitting TRBD1. V lost 5 bases to trimming and J lost 0 bases; unmatched junction nucleotides: 6. The CDR3 covers 15 residues. Germline CDR1 and CDR2: SGHTA and FQGNSA.